The present TCR beta chain was sequenced within a study of T cells in Graves' hyperthyroidism and ophthalmopathy. RNA transcripts gave rise to amplified TCR beta CDR3 regions. TCR CDR3 regions were first amplified by RT-PCR with HTBI primers. Via MiXCR, TCRdb re-called the multiplex PCR reads, giving one row per CDR3 protein. The sample carries around 610,000 distinct CDR3 sequences, 14% to 15% recorded once. Trimming took off 6 bases at V and 9 bases at J, with 21 bases between the two ends. Germline lookup yields CDR1 MDHEN and CDR2 SYDVKM. The CDR3 covers 14 residues. This clonotype was recorded at least ten times.

Sequencing was done on a sample of blood. The clonotype was recovered from a woman in her 40s with Graves' ophthalmopathy. This chain connects TRBV28 to TRBJ2-7; D possibly corresponds to TRBD1 (8 bases). The CDR3 nucleotides are TGTGCCAGCAGGAAACAGGGGGACTATGCGGGGCAGTACTTC. It specifies CASRKQGDYAGQYF.